These 31 T cell receptor beta chains share one sample of origin, sequenced in a study of Ad26.COV2.S vaccination and SARS-CoV-2 variants. Assay used: immunoSEQ multiplex PCR; TCRdb lists only in-frame clones, some missing. The sample holds about 350,000 clones; less than 90% are singletons and the top ten take approximately 12%. The treatment: 19 received Ad26.COV2.S at low or high dose, single or two shots; about 5 received placebo; per-sample allocation not given. Specimens were obtained on day 63 following the first vaccine or placebo injection. The input for sequencing was peripheral blood, taken in a trial of Ad26.COV2.S vaccine versus placebo. These receptors were collected from a person between 18 and 60 years old who received the Ad26.COV2.S COVID-19 vaccine or a placebo.

V and J are TRBV19 and TRBJ2-6; 9 nucleotides align to TRBD1. V trimming: 3 bases; J trimming: 2 bases; junction bases outside the gene matches: 2. The CDR3 is 16 residues long. Per germline, CDR1 LNHDA and CDR2 SQIVND (reference sequence). The CDR3 DNA follows: TGTGCCAGTAGTATGGGACAGGGTCCTGGGGCCAACGTCCTGACTTTC. Translated: CASSMGQGPGANVLTF. Full variable domain (remainder filled in from reference TRBV19 and TRBJ2-6): DGGITQSPKYLFRKEGQNVTLSCEQNLNHDAMYWYRQDPGQGLRLIYYSQIVNDFQKGDIAEGYSVSREKKESFPLTVTSAQKNPTAFYLCASSMGQGPGANVLTFGAGSRLTVL.

CDR3 coding DNA: TGTGCCAGCAGTCTTAGCGGGGGCACCTACGAGCAGTACTTC. It yields the protein CASSLSGGTYEQYF. V and J are TRBV6-2 or TRBV6-3 and TRBJ2-7, with 9 bases lining up with TRBD2. Trimming took 5 bases from V and 2 from J; bases not matched to a gene: 4. From germline, CDR1 is MNHEY and CDR2 SVGEGT. The length of the CDR3 is 14 residues.

The chain has TRBV6-6 and TRBJ2-7, with a tentative D call TRBD2 (5 bases). CDR1 is MNHNY and CDR2 is SVGAGI in the germline V gene (reference sequence). Trimming cost V 5 bases and J 3 bases, with 14 bases left between them. The CDR3 has 14 amino acids. CDR3 sequence: CASSDGGLLYEQYF. CDR3 sequence (DNA): TGTGCCAGCAGTGATGGCGGGCTCCTCTACGAGCAGTACTTC.

The chain has TRBV10-3 and TRBJ2-1; 11 bases line up with TRBD2. Germline V CDR1 and CDR2: ENHRY, SYGVKD. V gave up 0 bases and J gave up 4 bases; unmatched junction bases: 2. The CDR3 loop spans 16 amino acids. CDR3 residues: CAISESGTSGYNEQFF. CDR3 in DNA: TGTGCCATCAGTGAGTCCGGGACTAGCGGTTACAATGAGCAGTTCTTC.

J is TRBJ2-1 and V is TRBV6-2 or TRBV6-3; D not resolved. Germline CDR1 is MNHEY and CDR2 is SVGEGT. The V end lost 4 bases, the J end lost 5 bases, and 12 bases lay between the germline ends. This CDR3 has 14 residues. CDR3 DNA: TGTGCCAGCAGTTCCCGACAATCTGACAATGAGCAGTTCTTC. Amino acids: CASSSRQSDNEQFF.

The rearrangement joins TRBV9 to TRBJ2-3, with 10 nucleotides matching TRBD2. Germline trimming cut 3 bases from V and 9 bases from J; bases unmatched to any gene: 10. The CDR3 runs to 15 residues. Germline CDR1 SGDLS, CDR2 YYNGEE. CDR3 nucleotides: TGTGCCAGCAGCGAAAGCGGGGGGGCCCCTAAGACGCAGTATTTT. It translates to CASSESGGAPKTQYF.

The chain couples TRBV4-3 to TRBJ1-3; D is undetermined. The germline CDR1 and CDR2 sequences are LGHNA and YSLEER. The CDR3 consists of 14 residues. Trimming removed 1 base from V and 4 bases from J, with 8 bases in between. As DNA, the CDR3 is TGCGCCAGCAGCCAAGCCACGGGGGGAAACACCATATATTTT. Protein sequence: CASSQATGGNTIYF.

Notes on this clone: Other DNA variants within this sample encode the same CDR3. The chain employs TRBV18 and TRBJ2-2, with TRBD1 identical over 8 bases. The length of the CDR3 is 15 residues. The germline CDR1 and CDR2 sequences are KGHSH and LQKENI. The V gene end was trimmed by 3 bases and the J gene end by 1 base; junction bases not matched to a gene: 1. Written as DNA, the CDR3 is TGTGCCAGCTCACCCGGGACAGGGAACACCGGGGAGCTGTTTTTT. This translates into CASSPGTGNTGELFF.

The rearrangement uses TRBV6-2 or TRBV6-3 and TRBJ2-1; TRBD2 matches at 7 bases. This CDR3 comprises 15 residues. Germline V CDR1 and CDR2: MNHEY, SVGEGT. V was pared by 5 bases and J by 6 bases, with 10 bases of the junction left unmatched. The CDR3, as DNA: TGTGCCAGCAGTGTGGGCGGGAGTCCTCTCAATGAGCAGTTCTTC. This translates into CASSVGGSPLNEQFF.

The chain employs TRBV30 and TRBJ2-7; D is possibly TRBD1 (5 bases). From germline, CDR1 is GTSNPN and CDR2 SVGIG (reference sequence). The CDR3 is made up of 13 amino acids. The V end lost 0 bases, the J end lost 4 bases, and 10 bases lay between the germline ends. CDR3 DNA: TGTGCCTGGAGTGTGGACAAACCTTACGAGCAGTACTTC. Protein sequence: CAWSVDKPYEQYF.

The rearrangement joins TRBV27 to TRBJ1-3, with 7 positions matching TRBD1. The V segment lost 5 bases and the J segment 0 bases; nucleotides outside the gene matches: 7. The CDR3 consists of 16 residues. Germline CDR1 MNHEY, CDR2 SMNVEV (reference sequence). As DNA, the CDR3 is TGTGCCAGCAGTCGGGACAGTGCATACTCTGGAAACACCATATATTTT. It is translated as CASSRDSAYSGNTIYF.

The J gene is TRBJ2-7, the V gene TRBV7-9; a possible D gene is TRBD1 (5 bases). The CDR3 loop spans 14 amino acids. Germline V gene lookup returns CDR1 SEHNR and CDR2 FQNEAQ (reference sequence). Trimming removed 0 bases from V and 9 bases from J, with 15 bases in between. Written as DNA, the CDR3 is TGTGCCAGCAGCTTAGCTCAGGGCCGCCCTAGGCAGTACTTC. The encoded protein is CASSLAQGRPRQYF. The variable domain in full, with the rest retrieved from reference TRBV7-9 and TRBJ2-7, is DTGVSQNPRHKITKRGQNVTFRCDPISEHNRLYWYRQTLGQGPEFLTYFQNEAQLEKSRLLSDRFSAERPKGSFSTLEIQRTEQGDSAMYLCASSLAQGRPRQYFGPGTRLTVT.

V and J are TRBV4-3 and TRBJ1-2; perhaps TRBD1 as D (5 bases). The CDR3 loop spans 14 amino acids. V lost 4 bases and J lost 8, with 17 bases in between. Germline V lookup: CDR1 LGHNA, CDR2 YSLEER. The CDR3 sequence is CASSRTQGFYGYTF. Here the CDR3 DNA reads TGCGCCAGCAGCCGCACCCAGGGCTTCTACGGCTACACCTTC.

J is TRBJ1-3 and V is TRBV27; 7 bases align to TRBD1. Germline V gene data show CDR1 as MNHEY and CDR2 as SMNVEV (reference sequence). The CDR3 is 16 amino acids. Trimming took 0 bases from V and 7 from J; bases not matched to a gene: 9. The CDR3 nucleotides read TGTGCCAGCAGTTTATCCGGACAGGCAATATCGAACACCATATATTTT. Translation gives CASSLSGQAISNTIYF.

This clone is a singleton in its sample. The genes are TRBV5-1 and TRBJ2-7, with 11 bases lining up with TRBD1. V was pared by 4 bases and J by 4 bases, with 4 bases of the junction left unmatched. Looked up from germline, CDR1 is SGHRS and CDR2 is YFSETQ. The length of the CDR3 is 14 residues. The CDR3 is CASSGQGASYEQYF. In DNA, the CDR3 is TGCGCCAGCAGCGGACAGGGGGCATCTTACGAGCAGTACTTC. The complete variable domain, with remaining parts taken from reference TRBV5-1 and TRBJ2-7, reads KAGVTQTPRYLIKTRGQQVTLSCSPISGHRSVSWYQQTPGQGLQFLFEYFSETQRNKGNFPGRFSGRQFSNSRSEMNVSTLELGDSALYLCASSGQGASYEQYFGPGTRLTVT.

This sequence joins TRBV27 and TRBJ2-1; D remains unclear. The germline V gene has CDR1 MNHEY and CDR2 SMNVEV (reference sequence). The CDR3 covers 15 residues. V was cut by 7 bases and J by 0 bases, with 13 bases left in between. CDR3 loop: CASTLTSSSYNEQFF. In DNA, the CDR3 is TGTGCCAGCACTCTCACGTCTAGCTCCTACAATGAGCAGTTCTTC.

The count of this clone is one. This chain uses TRBV7-2 with TRBJ2-6; 8 nucleotides match TRBD1. Germline loops: CDR1 SGHTA, CDR2 FQGNSA. Trimming took 5 bases from V and 0 from J; bases not matched to a gene: 6. The length of the CDR3 is 17 residues. The CDR3 spells CASSPGQGNSGANVLTF. The CDR3 nucleotides read TGTGCCAGCAGCCCAGGACAGGGAAACTCTGGGGCCAACGTCCTGACTTTC.

The CDR3 loop reads CASSPSAAGTGKTQYF. CDR3 nucleotides: TGTGCCAGCAGCCCTTCCGCCGCGGGGACAGGGAAGACCCAGTACTTC. The chain combines TRBV7-2 with TRBJ2-5, with 9 bases fitting TRBD1. The CDR3 is 16 amino acids. J gave up 6 bases and V 5 bases, and 13 bases lay outside the gene matches. Per the germline V gene, CDR1 is SGHTA and CDR2 is FQGNSA. Combining the CDR3 with reference TRBV7-2 and TRBJ2-5 gives the whole variable domain GAGVSQSPSNKVTEKGKDVELRCDPISGHTALYWYRQSLGQGLEFLIYFQGNSAPDKSGLPSDRFSAERTGGSVSTLTIQRTQQEDSAVYLCASSPSAAGTGKTQYFGPGTRLLVL.

This clone was recorded only once. This chain links TRBV11-2 with TRBJ2-1; TRBD1 is a possible D gene (7 bases). The V gene's germline CDR1 is SGHAT and CDR2 FQNNGV. Trimming took 5 bases from V and 3 from J, leaving 11 bases between them. The CDR3 consists of 14 residues. The DNA of the CDR3 is TGTGCCAGCAGCGCGGGGACAGACTACAATGAGCAGTTCTTC. This codes for CASSAGTDYNEQFF.

This chain links TRBV12-3 or TRBV12-4 with TRBJ1-2; TRBD1 matches at 8 bases. V was clipped by 6 bases and J by 3 bases; unmatched bases: 3. The CDR3 is made up of 13 amino acids. The CDR3 loop reads CASRETGDYGYTF. The DNA for the CDR3 is TGTGCCAGCAGAGAGACAGGGGACTATGGCTACACCTTC.

This chain uses TRBV19 with TRBJ2-1; 10 nucleotides match TRBD2. Germline V gene data show CDR1 as LNHDA and CDR2 as SQIVND (reference sequence). This CDR3 spans 15 amino acids. Germline trimming cut 5 bases from V and 3 bases from J; bases unmatched to any gene: 4. DNA for the CDR3: TGTGCCAGTAGTCAGGCTAGCGGGGGCTACAATGAGCAGTTCTTC. The encoded protein is CASSQASGGYNEQFF.

V usage is TRBV6-2 or TRBV6-3 and J usage is TRBJ1-2, with 7 positions matching TRBD1. The V gene's germline CDR1 is MNHEY and CDR2 SVGEGT. V shed 6 bases, J shed 2 bases, and the junction held 9 bases outside the gene matches. The CDR3 consists of 15 residues. The CDR3 spells CASSFPRGGNYGYTF. The CDR3 DNA sequence: TGTGCCAGCAGCTTCCCCAGGGGGGGAAACTATGGCTACACCTTC.

The gene calls are TRBV28 and TRBJ1-3; TRBD1 matches 9 bases. V was pared by 7 bases and J by 4 bases, with 8 bases of the junction left unmatched. The CDR3 is 15 amino acids. Germline values: CDR1 MDHEN, CDR2 SYDVKM. The DNA of the CDR3 is TGTGCCAGCATCCTCGGGACAGGGTCAGGAAACACCATATATTTT. It is translated as CASILGTGSGNTIYF.

The chain has TRBV5-6 and TRBJ2-7, with TRBD2 matching over 7 bases. Germline CDR1 reads SGHDT; CDR2 reads YYEEEE. CDR3 length: 16 amino acids. V was clipped by 0 bases and J by 3 bases; unmatched bases: 9. This CDR3 is CASSLVGRDYSYEQYF. The CDR3 DNA is TGTGCCAGCAGCTTGGTCGGCAGGGACTACAGCTACGAGCAGTACTTC.

CDR3 in DNA: TGCAGTGCCCCGATCGGGGAGACCCAGTACTTC. Amino acids: CSAPIGETQYF. The rearrangement uses TRBV20-1 and TRBJ2-5; D is unclear. The CDR3 totals 11 residues. The V gene lost 6 bases and the J gene lost 5 bases, with 10 bases spanning the gap. CDR1 DFQATT and CDR2 SNEGSKA come from the germline V gene (reference sequence).

Written as DNA, the CDR3 is TGTGCCAGCAGTGGCGGAGCAACTAATGAAAAACTGTTTTTT. Its protein is CASSGGATNEKLFF. This chain connects TRBV2 to TRBJ1-4, with D uncertain. Germline-derived CDR1 and CDR2 are SNHLY and FYNNEI. The CDR3 runs to 14 residues. The V end was cut by 4 bases, the J end by 0 bases, with 6 bases between.

This sequence joins TRBV28 and TRBJ2-1; D is undetermined. V was trimmed by 4 bases and J by 8 bases, leaving 21 bases between them. The CDR3 covers 16 residues. The germline V gene encodes CDR1 MDHEN and CDR2 SYDVKM. CDR3 in amino acids: CASSSAQAPGEDEQFF. DNA of the CDR3: TGTGCCAGCAGTTCCGCCCAGGCCCCCGGTGAGGATGAGCAGTTCTTC.

The rearrangement uses TRBV19 and TRBJ2-2; 11 nucleotides align to TRBD2. The trim removed 9 bases at V and 3 bases at J, leaving 6 bases unmatched. This CDR3 spans 15 amino acids. CDR1 is LNHDA and CDR2 is SQIVND in the germline V gene (reference sequence). The CDR3, as DNA: TGTGCCAGCCTTAGCGGGGGGGCCGACACCGGGGAGCTGTTTTTT. It specifies CASLSGGADTGELFF. The whole variable domain, remainder taken from reference TRBV19 and TRBJ2-2, is DGGITQSPKYLFRKEGQNVTLSCEQNLNHDAMYWYRQDPGQGLRLIYYSQIVNDFQKGDIAEGYSVSREKKESFPLTVTSAQKNPTAFYLCASLSGGADTGELFFGEGSRLTVL.

This sequence joins TRBV9 and TRBJ2-1; 14 positions match TRBD2. With 0 bases clipped from V and 6 bases from J, the junction kept 2 bases outside the gene matches. From germline, CDR1 is SGDLS and CDR2 YYNGEE. This CDR3 has 16 residues. CDR3 in amino acids: CASSVVGTSGGNEQFF. The CDR3 DNA is TGTGCCAGCAGCGTAGTCGGGACTAGCGGGGGCAATGAGCAGTTCTTC.

V gene TRBV7-2 combines with J gene TRBJ1-1; the D is unclear. The V end lost 6 bases, the J end lost 1 base, and 9 bases lay between the germline ends. Germline CDR1 and CDR2: SGHTA and FQGNSA. The CDR3 length is 13 residues. The CDR3 here is CASRIEQNTEAFF. The DNA of the CDR3 is TGTGCCAGCAGAATTGAGCAGAACACTGAAGCTTTCTTT.

The chain couples TRBV12-2 to TRBJ1-2; TRBD1 is taken as the D call from the table, unchecked against the DNA. TRBV12-2 is a pseudogene. The CDR3 loop spans 15 amino acids. The CDR3 is CASRLGQAINYGYTF. The CDR3 DNA reads as TGTGCAAGTCGCTTAGGACAGGCGATTAACTATGGCTACACCTTC.